The entry below gives a single TCR beta chain sequence along with its context. Repertoires were generated with immunoSEQ multiplex PCR, while TCRdb's copy carries only in-frame clones and drops some. The table records 2,000 or so clones, roughly 85% of them present only once. This sample was included in a study of hypomethylating agent response in myelodysplastic syndrome. The CDR3 loop spans 15 amino acids. With V trimmed by 5 bases and J by 5 bases, 6 bases remained unmatched. Per germline, CDR1 SGHAT and CDR2 FQNNGV. This TCR derives from a human donor with myelodysplastic syndrome. The sample was bone marrow, taken before or after starting hypomethylating agent treatment for myelodysplastic syndrome (not recorded which). The V gene is TRBV11-2, the J gene TRBJ2-3, with 11 bases fitting TRBD2. The CDR3, as DNA: TGTGCCAGCAGCGTAGCGGGAGGGGTAAGAGATACGCAGTATTTT. It is translated as CASSVAGGVRDTQYF.